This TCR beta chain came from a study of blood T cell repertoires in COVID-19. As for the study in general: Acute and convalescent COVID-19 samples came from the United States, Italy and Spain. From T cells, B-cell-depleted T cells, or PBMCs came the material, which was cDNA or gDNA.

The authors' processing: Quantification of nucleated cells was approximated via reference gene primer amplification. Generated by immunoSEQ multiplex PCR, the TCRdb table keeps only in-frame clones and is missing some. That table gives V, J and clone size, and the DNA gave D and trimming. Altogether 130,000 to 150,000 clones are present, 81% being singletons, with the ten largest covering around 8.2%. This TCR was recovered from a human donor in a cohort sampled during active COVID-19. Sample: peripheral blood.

CDR3 coding DNA: TGTGCCAGCAGCCAAGATCAGGGTACCGGGGAGCTGTTTTTT. Encoded protein: CASSQDQGTGELFF. V gene TRBV3-1 (or the pseudogene TRBV3-2) combines with J gene TRBJ2-2; possibly TRBD1 for D (5 bases). Trimming removed 0 bases at V and 5 bases at J, with 7 bases between. Germline V CDR1 and CDR2: LGHDT, YNNKEL (reference sequence). This CDR3 comprises 14 residues.